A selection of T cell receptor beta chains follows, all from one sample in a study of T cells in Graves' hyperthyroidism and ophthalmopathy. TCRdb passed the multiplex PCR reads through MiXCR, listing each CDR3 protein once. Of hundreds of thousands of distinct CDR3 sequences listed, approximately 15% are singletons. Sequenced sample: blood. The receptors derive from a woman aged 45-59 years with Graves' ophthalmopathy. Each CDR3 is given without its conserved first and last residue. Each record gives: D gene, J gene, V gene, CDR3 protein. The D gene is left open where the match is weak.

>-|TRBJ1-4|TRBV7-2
ASSLAPPAHEKLF
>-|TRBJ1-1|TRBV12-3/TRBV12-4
ASPQDRENTEAF
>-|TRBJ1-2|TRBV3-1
ASSQFRTSYGYT
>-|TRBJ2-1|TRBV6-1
ASSRYAPNEQF
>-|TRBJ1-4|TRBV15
ATSRGLSTNEKLF
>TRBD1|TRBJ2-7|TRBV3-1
ASSPTGGRSPEQY
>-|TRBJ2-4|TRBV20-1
SALRQRLAKNIQY
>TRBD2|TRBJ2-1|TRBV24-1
ATSDPGTSGRYYNEQF
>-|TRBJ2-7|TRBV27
ASSLRDAALEQY
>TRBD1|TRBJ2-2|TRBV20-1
SATNRDRGTGELF
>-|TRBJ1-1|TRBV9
ASSVGVGREAEAF
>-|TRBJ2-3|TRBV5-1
ASSATTGDTQY
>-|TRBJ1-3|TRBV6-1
ASRENTIY
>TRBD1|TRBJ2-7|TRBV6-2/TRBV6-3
ASGTGNSYEQY
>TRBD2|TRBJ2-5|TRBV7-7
ASSPGLATPGETQY
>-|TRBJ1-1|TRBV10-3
AISESSGMNTEAF
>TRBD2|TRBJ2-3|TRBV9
ASSVGLSLAGVQRGTDTQY
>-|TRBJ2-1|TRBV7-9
ASSHAKGSEEQF
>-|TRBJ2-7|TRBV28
ASSLIRDIYEQY
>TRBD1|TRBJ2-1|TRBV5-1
ASSFRDRDNNEQF
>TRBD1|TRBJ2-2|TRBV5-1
ASSFMGQYTGELF
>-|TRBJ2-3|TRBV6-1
ASEGESTDTQY
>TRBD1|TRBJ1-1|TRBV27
ASSSYKPQGVGTEAF
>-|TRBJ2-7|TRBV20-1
SASSDYEQY
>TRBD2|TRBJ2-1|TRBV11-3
ASSPRAGDNEQF
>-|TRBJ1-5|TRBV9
ASSVGGLINQPQH
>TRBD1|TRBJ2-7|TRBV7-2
ASSSDRDRGLGYEQY
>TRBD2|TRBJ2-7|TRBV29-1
SVAAGYTYEQY
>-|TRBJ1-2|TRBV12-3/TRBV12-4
ASSSLLTGYT
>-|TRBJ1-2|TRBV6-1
ASGQGQYGYT
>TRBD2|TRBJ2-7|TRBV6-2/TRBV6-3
ASSYRLAGTYEQY
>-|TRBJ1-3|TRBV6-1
ASAARSGVGNTIY
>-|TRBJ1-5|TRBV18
ASSPSGGDDQPQH
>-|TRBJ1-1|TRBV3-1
ASSHNQNTEAF
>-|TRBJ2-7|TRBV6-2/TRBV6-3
ASSYQPYTGEQY
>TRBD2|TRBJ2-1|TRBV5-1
ASSLGGLAGGGQF
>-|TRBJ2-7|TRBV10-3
AISGGQVSYEQY
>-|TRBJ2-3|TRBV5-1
ASSLASFSTDTQY
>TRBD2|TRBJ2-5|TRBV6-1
ASSPTTNLAGEETQY
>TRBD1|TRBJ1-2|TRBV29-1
SVELGTGRNYGYT
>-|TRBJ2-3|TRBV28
ASGSLTDTQY
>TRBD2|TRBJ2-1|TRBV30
AWNLGGRADEQF
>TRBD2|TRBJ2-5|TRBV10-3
ATLASGSQETQY
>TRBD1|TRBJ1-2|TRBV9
ASSVGLQGGYGYT
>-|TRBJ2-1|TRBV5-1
ASSSVRVGKSEQF
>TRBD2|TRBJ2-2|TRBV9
ASSETGTRITGELF
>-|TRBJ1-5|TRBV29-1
SVTDKYSNQPQH
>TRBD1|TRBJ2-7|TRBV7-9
ASSLALSGQGSYEQY
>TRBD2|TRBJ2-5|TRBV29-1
STRLAGVETQY
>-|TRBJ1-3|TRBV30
ACTGTRNTIY
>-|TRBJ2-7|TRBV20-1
SASQGSVYEQY
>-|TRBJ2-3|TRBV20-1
SARGWADTQY
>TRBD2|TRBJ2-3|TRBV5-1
ASTLAGERDATDTQY
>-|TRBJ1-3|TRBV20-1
SATADASGNTIY
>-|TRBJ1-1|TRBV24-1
ATKKTGSDAEAF